The T cell receptor beta chain described here comes from a study of T cell responses to AZD1222 COVID-19 vaccine. Study observations and caveats: Within unmutated variant regions lay the reported targets of nearly half of spike-specific TCRs. Clonal diversity was possibly underestimated, and the donors were mostly white British, with more females. The peak T cell response came first, and repertoires were sampled only after it.

Trimming removed 0 bases from V and 8 bases from J, with 13 bases in between. CDR3 length: 14 amino acids. In germline, CDR1 is SGHDN, CDR2 FVKESK. In the case of this clone: As yet, its antigen is unknown.

The data were produced by immunoSEQ multiplex PCR, yet TCRdb's version contains in-frame clones alone and is incomplete. Of 55,000 to 65,000 clones in the sample, roughly 89% were seen once. The chain links TRBV14 to TRBJ1-1, with D perhaps matching TRBD1 (6 bases). The material was peripheral blood, obtained 28 days after the second AZD1222 dose. The sequence came from an adult who received the AZD1222 COVID-19 vaccine. This chain's CDR3 is CASSQDMQGREAFF. The CDR3 DNA sequence: TGTGCCAGCAGCCAAGATATGCAGGGGAGGGAAGCTTTCTTT.